This T cell receptor beta chain appears in the sequencing data of a study of control samples from healthy donors and cancer patients. Germline loops: CDR1 SGHTA, CDR2 FQGNSA. This CDR3 spans 14 amino acids. V was cut by 5 bases and J by 14 bases, with 24 bases left in between. Data came from immunoSEQ multiplex PCR; TCRdb stores just in-frame clones and leaves some out. The sample lists about 130,000 clones, around 94% seen once, with 12% to 15% in the top ten. This clone was picked up a small number of times. The same CDR3 is also encoded by other DNA sequences in this sample. The chain recombines TRBV7-2 with TRBJ1-2; perhaps TRBD1 as D (5 bases). The sequencing sample was made of PBMCs. This clonotype was sampled from a man aged 60 to 75 with colorectal cancer. The CDR3 loop reads CASSLNGGSEGWTF. In nucleotides, the CDR3 is TGTGCCAGCAGCCTCAATGGGGGGTCTGAGGGGTGGACCTTC.